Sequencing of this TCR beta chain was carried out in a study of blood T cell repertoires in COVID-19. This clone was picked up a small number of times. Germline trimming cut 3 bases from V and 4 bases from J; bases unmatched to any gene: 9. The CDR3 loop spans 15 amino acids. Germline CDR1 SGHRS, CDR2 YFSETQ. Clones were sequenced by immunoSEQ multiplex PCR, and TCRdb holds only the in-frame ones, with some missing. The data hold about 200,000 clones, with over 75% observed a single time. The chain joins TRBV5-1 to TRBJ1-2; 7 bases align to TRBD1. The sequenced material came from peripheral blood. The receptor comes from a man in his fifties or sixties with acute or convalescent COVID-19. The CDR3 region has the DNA TGCGCCAGCAGCTCAAAAGGACAGGCTAGCTATGGCTACACCTTC. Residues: CASSSKGQASYGYTF. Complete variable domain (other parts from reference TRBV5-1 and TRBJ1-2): KAGVTQTPRYLIKTRGQQVTLSCSPISGHRSVSWYQQTPGQGLQFLFEYFSETQRNKGNFPGRFSGRQFSNSRSEMNVSTLELGDSALYLCASSSKGQASYGYTFGSGTRLTVV.